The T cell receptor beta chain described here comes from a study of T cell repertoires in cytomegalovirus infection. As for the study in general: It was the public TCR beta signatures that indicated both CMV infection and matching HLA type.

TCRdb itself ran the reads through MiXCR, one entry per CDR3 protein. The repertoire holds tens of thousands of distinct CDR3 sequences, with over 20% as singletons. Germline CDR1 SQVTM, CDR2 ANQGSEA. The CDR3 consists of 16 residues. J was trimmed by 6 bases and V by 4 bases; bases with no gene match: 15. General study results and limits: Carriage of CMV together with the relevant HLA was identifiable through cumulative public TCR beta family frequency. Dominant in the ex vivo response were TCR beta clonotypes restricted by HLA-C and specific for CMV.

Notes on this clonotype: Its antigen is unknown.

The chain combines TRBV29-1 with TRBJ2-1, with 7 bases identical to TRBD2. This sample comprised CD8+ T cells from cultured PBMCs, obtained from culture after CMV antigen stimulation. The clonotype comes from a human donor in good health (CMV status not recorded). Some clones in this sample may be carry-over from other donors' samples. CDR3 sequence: CSVGRVLAGVINEQFF. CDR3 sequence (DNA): TGCAGCGTTGGACGGGTTTTGGCGGGAGTCATCAATGAGCAGTTCTTC.